The clone carrying this TCR beta chain was seen at least ten times. Template switching, a step in the protocol, added a universal primer site, and cDNA carried unique molecular identifiers. TCRdb analysed the 5' RACE reads with MiXCR anew, one entry per CDR3 protein. The sample records around 370,000 distinct CDR3 sequences, roughly 9% being singletons. These data come from a study of identical twins. Material: naive T cells sorted from blood. The source is a woman aged 45-60 years in good health.

In nucleotides, the CDR3 is TGTGCCAGCAGTTACAGCCCTCGGAACGAGCAGTACGTC. Translation: CASSYSPRNEQYV. The rearrangement joins TRBV6-6 to TRBJ2-7; D call uncertain. The CDR3 has 13 residues. From germline, CDR1 is MNHNY and CDR2 SVGAGI (reference sequence). V lost 2 bases to trimming and J lost 5 bases, with 10 bases between them.